The 3 T cell receptor beta chains below all came from one sample that was sequenced in a study of blood T cells in healthy people across ages. Using a J-beta primer mix together with a sample-barcoded 5' primer, a second PCR was run for 7 to 11 cycles. TCRdb re-analysed the 5' RACE reads in MiXCR, keeping a single row per CDR3 protein. The data show over 1.5 million distinct CDR3 sequences, around half seen once. The specimen sequenced was blood. Receptors originate from a woman aged 40-49 years in good health.

This chain links TRBV20-1 with TRBJ2-1; 10 bases agree with TRBD1. Germline V gene data show CDR1 as DFQATT and CDR2 as SNEGSKA (reference sequence). The CDR3 contains 16 residues. V was pared by 3 bases and J by 0 bases, with 5 bases of the junction left unmatched. CDR3 DNA: TGCAGTGCTAGTCCGGGACAGGGGATCTCCTACAATGAGCAGTTCTTC. This encodes CSASPGQGISYNEQFF.

As to this clonotype: One end of the junction varies from germline; a read error may be responsible. This chain connects TRBV7-2 to TRBJ2-1; D gene uncertain. The CDR3 has 13 residues. Germline-derived CDR1 and CDR2 are SGHTA and FQGNSA. CDR3 residues: CASSFYSDNEQFF. In DNA, the CDR3 is TGTGCCAGCAGCTTTTACTCCGACAATGAGCAGTTCTTC.

The chain employs TRBV10-3 and TRBJ2-1, with D tentatively TRBD1 (6 bases). Trimming shortened V by 4 bases and J by 11 bases, and 24 bases separated the two germline ends. Germline V CDR1 and CDR2: ENHRY, SYGVKD. The CDR3 length is 16 residues. The CDR3 DNA sequence: TGTGCCATCAGTGGGGTAATGGGTACAGGGCAAGAGAAGCAGTTCTTC. It codes for CAISGVMGTGQEKQFF.